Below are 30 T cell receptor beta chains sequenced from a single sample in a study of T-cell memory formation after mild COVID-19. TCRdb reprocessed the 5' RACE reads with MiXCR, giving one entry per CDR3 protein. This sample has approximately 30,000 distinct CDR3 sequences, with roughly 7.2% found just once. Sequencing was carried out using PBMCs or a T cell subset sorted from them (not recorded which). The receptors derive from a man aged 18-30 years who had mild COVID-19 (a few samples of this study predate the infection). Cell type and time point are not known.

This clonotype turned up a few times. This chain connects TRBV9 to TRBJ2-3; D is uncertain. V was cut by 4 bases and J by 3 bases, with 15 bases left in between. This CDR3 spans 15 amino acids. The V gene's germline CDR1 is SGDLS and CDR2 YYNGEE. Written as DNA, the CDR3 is TGTGCCAGCAGCCTTTACGGACCCACGACAGATACGCAGTATTTT. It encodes CASSLYGPTTDTQYF.

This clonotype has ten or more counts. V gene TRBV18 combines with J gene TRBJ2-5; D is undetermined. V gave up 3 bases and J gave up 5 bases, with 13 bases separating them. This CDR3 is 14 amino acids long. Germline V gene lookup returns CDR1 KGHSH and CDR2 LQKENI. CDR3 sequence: CASSPLAREETQYF. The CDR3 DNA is TGTGCCAGCTCACCTCTGGCACGCGAGGAGACCCAGTACTTC. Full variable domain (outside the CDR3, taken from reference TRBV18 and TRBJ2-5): NAGVMQNPRHLVRRRGQEARLRCSPMKGHSHVYWYRQLPEEGLKFMVYLQKENIIDESGMPKERFSAEFPKEGPSILRIQQVVRGDSAAYFCASSPLAREETQYFGPGTRLLVL.

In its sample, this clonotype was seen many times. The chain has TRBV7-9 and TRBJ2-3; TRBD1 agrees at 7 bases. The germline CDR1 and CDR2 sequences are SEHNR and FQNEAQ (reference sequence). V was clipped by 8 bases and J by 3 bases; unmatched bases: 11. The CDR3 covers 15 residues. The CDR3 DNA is TGTGCCAGCGCGCCCCGAACAGGGGCGACAGATACGCAGTATTTT. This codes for CASAPRTGATDTQYF.

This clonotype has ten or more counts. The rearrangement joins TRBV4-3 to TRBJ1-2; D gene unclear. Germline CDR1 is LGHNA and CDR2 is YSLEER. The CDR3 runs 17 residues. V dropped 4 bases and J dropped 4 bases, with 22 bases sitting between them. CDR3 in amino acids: CASSPERTVNLRYGYTF. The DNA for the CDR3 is TGCGCCAGCAGCCCCGAGCGGACTGTTAATTTACGCTATGGCTACACCTTC.

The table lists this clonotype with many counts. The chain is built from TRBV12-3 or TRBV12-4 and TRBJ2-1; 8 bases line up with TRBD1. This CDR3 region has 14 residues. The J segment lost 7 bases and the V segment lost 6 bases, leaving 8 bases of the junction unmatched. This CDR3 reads CASRPGQGWNEQFF. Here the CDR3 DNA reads TGTGCCAGCAGACCAGGACAGGGCTGGAATGAGCAGTTCTTC.

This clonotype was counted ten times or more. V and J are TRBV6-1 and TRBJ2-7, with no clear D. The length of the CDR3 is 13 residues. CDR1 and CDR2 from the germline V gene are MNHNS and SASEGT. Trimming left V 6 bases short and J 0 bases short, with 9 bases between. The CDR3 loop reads CASRKRSSYEQYV. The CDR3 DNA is TGTGCCAGCAGGAAGAGAAGCTCCTACGAGCAGTACGTC.

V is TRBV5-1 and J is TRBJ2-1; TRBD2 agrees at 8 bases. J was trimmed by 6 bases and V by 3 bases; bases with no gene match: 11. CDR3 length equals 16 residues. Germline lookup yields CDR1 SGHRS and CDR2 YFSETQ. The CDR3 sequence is CASSWAGLAPRNEQFF. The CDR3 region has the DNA TGCGCCAGCAGCTGGGCTGGACTAGCACCCCGCAATGAGCAGTTCTTC.

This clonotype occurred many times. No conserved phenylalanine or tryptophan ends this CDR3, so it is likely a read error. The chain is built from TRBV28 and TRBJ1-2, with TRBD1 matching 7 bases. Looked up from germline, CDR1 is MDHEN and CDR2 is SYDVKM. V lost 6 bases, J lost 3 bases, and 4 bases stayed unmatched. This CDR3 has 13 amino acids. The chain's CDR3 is CASSSGQDYGYTL. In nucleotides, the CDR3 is TGTGCCAGCAGCTCCGGACAGGACTATGGCTACACCTTA.

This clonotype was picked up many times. CDR3 in DNA: TGTGCCAGCAGCCGGTGGGGGGCGCTTAGTGGCACTGAAGCTTTCTTT. Amino acid sequence: CASSRWGALSGTEAFF. The chain carries TRBV5-6 and TRBJ1-1, with D tentatively TRBD1 (6 bases). The CDR3 sequence is 16 residues long. Germline loops: CDR1 SGHDT, CDR2 YYEEEE. With 4 bases removed from V and 4 bases from J, the gap between germline ends came to 20 bases. Supplemented by reference TRBV5-6 and TRBJ1-1, the full variable domain reads DAGVTQSPTHLIKTRGQQVTLRCSPKSGHDTVSWYQQALGQGPQFIFQYYEEEERQRGNFPDRFSGHQFPNYSSELNVNALLLGDSALYLCASSRWGALSGTEAFFGQGTRLTVV.

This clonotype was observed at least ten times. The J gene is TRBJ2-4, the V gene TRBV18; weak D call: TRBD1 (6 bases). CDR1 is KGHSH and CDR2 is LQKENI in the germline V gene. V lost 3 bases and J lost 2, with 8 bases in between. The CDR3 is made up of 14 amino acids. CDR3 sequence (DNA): TGTGCCAGCTCACCGGACAGATCCAAAAACATTCAGTACTTC. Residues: CASSPDRSKNIQYF.

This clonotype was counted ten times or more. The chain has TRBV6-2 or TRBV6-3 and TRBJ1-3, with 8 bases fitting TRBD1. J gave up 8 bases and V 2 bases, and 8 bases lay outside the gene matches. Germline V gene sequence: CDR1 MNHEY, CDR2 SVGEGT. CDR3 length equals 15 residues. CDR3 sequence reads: CASSYPGTGVHTIYF. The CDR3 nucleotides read TGTGCCAGCAGTTACCCCGGGACAGGCGTCCACACCATATATTTT.

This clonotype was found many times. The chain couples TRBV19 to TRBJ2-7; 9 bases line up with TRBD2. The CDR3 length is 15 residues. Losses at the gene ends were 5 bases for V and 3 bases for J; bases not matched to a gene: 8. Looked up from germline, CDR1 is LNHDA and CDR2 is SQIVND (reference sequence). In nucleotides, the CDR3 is TGTGCCAGTAGTTCGCCTCTAGCGGGGAACTACGAGCAGTACTTC. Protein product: CASSSPLAGNYEQYF.

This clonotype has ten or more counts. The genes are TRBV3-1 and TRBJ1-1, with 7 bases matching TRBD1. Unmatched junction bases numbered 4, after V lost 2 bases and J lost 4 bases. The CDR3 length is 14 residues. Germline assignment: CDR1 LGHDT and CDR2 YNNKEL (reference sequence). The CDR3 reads CASSQRDRATEAFF. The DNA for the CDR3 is TGTGCCAGCAGCCAAAGAGACAGGGCCACTGAAGCTTTCTTT.

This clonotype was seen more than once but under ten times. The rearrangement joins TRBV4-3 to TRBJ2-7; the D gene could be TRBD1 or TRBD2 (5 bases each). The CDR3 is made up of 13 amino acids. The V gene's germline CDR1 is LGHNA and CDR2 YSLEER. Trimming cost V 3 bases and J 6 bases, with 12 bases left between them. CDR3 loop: CASSHLGTGEQYF. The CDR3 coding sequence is TGCGCCAGCAGCCACCTCGGGACCGGCGAGCAGTACTTC.

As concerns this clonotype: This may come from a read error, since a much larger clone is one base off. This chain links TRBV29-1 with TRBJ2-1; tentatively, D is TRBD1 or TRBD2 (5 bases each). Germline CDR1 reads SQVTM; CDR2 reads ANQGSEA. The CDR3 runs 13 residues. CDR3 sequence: CSVVVGAYNEQVF. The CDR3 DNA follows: TGCAGCGTTGTTGTCGGGGCGTACAATGAGCAGGTCTTC.

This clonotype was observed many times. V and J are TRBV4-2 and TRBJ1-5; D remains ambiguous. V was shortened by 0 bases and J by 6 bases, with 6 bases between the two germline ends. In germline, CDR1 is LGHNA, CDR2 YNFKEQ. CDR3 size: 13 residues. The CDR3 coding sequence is TGTGCCAGCAGCCAAGATTCCGTTCAGCCCCAGCATTTT. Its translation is CASSQDSVQPQHF.

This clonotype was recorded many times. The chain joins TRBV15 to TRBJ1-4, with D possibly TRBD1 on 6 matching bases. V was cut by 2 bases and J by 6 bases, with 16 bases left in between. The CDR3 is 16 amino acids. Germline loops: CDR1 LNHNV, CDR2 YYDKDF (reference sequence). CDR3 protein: CATSRSYREVDEKLFF. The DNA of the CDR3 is TGTGCCACCAGCAGATCCTACAGGGAAGTGGATGAAAAACTGTTTTTT.

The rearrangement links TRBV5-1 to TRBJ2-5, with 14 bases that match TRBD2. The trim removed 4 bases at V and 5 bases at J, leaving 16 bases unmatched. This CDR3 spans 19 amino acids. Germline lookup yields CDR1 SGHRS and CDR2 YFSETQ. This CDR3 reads CASSPYNPGTSGGGETQYF. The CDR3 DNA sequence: TGCGCCAGCAGCCCTTACAACCCCGGGACTAGCGGGGGAGGGGAGACCCAGTACTTC.

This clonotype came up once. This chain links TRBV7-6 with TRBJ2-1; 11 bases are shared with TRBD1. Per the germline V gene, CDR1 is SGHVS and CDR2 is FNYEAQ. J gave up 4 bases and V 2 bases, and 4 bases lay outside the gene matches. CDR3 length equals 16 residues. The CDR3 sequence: CASSLTGTGGYNEQFF. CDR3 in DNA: TGTGCCAGCAGCTTAACCGGGACAGGGGGATACAATGAGCAGTTCTTC.

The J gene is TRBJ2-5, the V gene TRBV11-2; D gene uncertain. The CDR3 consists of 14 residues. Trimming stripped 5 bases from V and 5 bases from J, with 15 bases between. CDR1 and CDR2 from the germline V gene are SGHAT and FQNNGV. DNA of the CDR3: TGTGCCAGCAGCAGCAGGCTAGAAGTTGAGACCCAGTACTTC. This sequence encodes CASSSRLEVETQYF.

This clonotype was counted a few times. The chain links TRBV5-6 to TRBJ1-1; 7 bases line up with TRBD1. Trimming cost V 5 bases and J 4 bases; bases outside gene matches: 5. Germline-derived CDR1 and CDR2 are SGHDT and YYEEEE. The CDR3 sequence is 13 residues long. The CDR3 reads CASRGDRVTEAFF. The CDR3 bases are TGTGCCAGCAGGGGTGACAGGGTCACTGAAGCTTTCTTT. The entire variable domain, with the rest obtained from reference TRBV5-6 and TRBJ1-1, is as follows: DAGVTQSPTHLIKTRGQQVTLRCSPKSGHDTVSWYQQALGQGPQFIFQYYEEEERQRGNFPDRFSGHQFPNYSSELNVNALLLGDSALYLCASRGDRVTEAFFGQGTRLTVV.

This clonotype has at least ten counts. The CDR3: CASSLGPATNEKLFF. The DNA for the CDR3 is TGTGCCAGCAGCTTAGGGCCTGCAACTAATGAAAAACTGTTTTTT. The chain combines TRBV7-8 with TRBJ1-4; D remains unclear. Germline CDR1 SGHVS, CDR2 FQNEAQ. The V end lost 1 base, the J end lost 0 bases, and 6 bases lay between the germline ends. The CDR3 extends over 15 amino acids.

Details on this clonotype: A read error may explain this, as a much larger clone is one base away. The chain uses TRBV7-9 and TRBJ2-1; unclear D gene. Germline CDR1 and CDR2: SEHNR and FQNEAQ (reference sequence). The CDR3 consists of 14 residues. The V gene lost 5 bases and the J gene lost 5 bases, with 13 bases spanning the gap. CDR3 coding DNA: TGTGCCAGCAGCCTTTGGGGTTTGGACAATGAGCAGTTCTTC. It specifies CASSLWGLDNEQFF.

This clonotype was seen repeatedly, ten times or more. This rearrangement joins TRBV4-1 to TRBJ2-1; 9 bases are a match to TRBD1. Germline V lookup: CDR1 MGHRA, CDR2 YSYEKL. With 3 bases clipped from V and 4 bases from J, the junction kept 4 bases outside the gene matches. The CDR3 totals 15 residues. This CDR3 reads CASSQGQGGYNEQFF. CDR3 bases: TGCGCCAGCAGCCAGGGACAGGGTGGGTACAATGAGCAGTTCTTC.

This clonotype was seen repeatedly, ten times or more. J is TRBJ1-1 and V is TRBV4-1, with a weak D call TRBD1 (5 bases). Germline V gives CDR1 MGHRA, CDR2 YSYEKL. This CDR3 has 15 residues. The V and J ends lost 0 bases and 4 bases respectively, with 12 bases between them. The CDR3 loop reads CASSQESGVTTEAFF. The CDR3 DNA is TGCGCCAGCAGCCAAGAGTCGGGGGTTACCACTGAAGCTTTCTTT.

This CDR3 reads CSALPYIQGAEAFF. CDR3 DNA sequence: TGCAGTGCTCTTCCTTATATACAGGGGGCTGAAGCTTTCTTT. This chain uses TRBV20-1 with TRBJ1-1; 8 nucleotides align to TRBD1. The CDR3 runs to 14 residues. The ends lost 5 bases at V and 6 bases at J; junction bases unmatched: 11. Per germline, CDR1 DFQATT and CDR2 SNEGSKA (reference sequence).

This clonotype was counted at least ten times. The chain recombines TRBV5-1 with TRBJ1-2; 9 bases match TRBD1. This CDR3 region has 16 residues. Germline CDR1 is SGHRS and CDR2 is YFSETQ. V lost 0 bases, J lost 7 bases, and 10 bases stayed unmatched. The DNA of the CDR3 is TGCGCCAGCAGCTTGGAACTGGGACAGGGAGCTGTTGGCTACACCTTC. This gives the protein CASSLELGQGAVGYTF.

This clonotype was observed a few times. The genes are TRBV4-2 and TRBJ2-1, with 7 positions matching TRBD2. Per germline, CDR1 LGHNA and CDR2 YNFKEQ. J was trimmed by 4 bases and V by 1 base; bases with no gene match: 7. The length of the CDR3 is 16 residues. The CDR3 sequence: CASSQGGGTTYNEQFF. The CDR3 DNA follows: TGTGCCAGCAGCCAAGGGGGCGGGACTACTTACAATGAGCAGTTCTTC.

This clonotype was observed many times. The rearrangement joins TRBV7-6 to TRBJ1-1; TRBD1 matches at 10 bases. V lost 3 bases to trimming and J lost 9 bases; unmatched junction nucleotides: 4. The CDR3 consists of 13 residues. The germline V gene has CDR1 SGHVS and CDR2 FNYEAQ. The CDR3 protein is CASSFGQGGQAFF. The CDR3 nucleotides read TGTGCCAGCAGCTTCGGACAGGGGGGACAAGCTTTCTTT.

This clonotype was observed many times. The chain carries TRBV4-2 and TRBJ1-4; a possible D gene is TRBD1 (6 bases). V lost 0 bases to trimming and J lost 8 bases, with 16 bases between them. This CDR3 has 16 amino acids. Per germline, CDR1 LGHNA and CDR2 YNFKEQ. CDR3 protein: CASSQDGGQGSEKLFF. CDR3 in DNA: TGTGCCAGCAGCCAAGATGGGGGGCAGGGCAGCGAAAAACTGTTTTTT.